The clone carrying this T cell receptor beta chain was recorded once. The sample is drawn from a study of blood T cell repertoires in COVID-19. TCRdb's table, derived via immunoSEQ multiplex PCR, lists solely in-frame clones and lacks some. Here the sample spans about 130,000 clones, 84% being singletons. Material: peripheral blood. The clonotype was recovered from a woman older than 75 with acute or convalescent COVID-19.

The CDR3 DNA reads TGTGCCAGCAGCTTACTAGCGGGGGGGCCCTACGAGCAGTACTTC. Translation: CASSLLAGGPYEQYF. The chain recombines TRBV11-2 with TRBJ2-7, with 12 bases that match TRBD2. The CDR3 contains 15 residues. J gave up 2 bases and V 2 bases, and 1 base lay outside the gene matches. CDR1 is SGHAT and CDR2 is FQNNGV in the germline V gene. Variable domain in full (rest from reference TRBV11-2 and TRBJ2-7): EAGVAQSPRYKIIEKRQSVAFWCNPISGHATLYWYQQILGQGPKLLIQFQNNGVVDDSQLPKDRFSAERLKGVDSTLKIQPAKLEDSAVYLCASSLLAGGPYEQYFGPGTRLTVT.